The next 9 T cell receptor beta chains were all read from a single sample in a study of T cell responses to AZD1222 COVID-19 vaccine. This table comes from immunoSEQ multiplex PCR, and its TCRdb copy is limited to in-frame clones, with some not included. The table records more than 110,000 clones, 88% of them present only once. The sample here was peripheral blood, taken on day 0 of AZD1222 vaccination. The receptors here all came from an adult in good health.

A few counts support this clone. The CDR3 region has the DNA TGTGCCAGCAGTTTAGGGGGGGCCCGGGGCTACACCTTC. Translated: CASSLGGARGYTF. This chain joins TRBV12-3 or TRBV12-4 and TRBJ1-2; D may be TRBD1 (6 bases). The CDR3 runs 13 residues. The V gene lost 1 base and the J gene lost 8 bases, with 11 bases spanning the gap.

This chain connects TRBV27 to TRBJ1-5; D might be TRBD1 (5 bases). The CDR3 is 13 residues long. V lost 2 bases, J lost 5 bases, and 7 bases lay in between. Germline assignment: CDR1 MNHEY and CDR2 SMNVEV (reference sequence). Written as DNA, the CDR3 is TGTGCCAGCAGTTTAGGGGCGCATCAGCCCCAGCATTTT. Residues: CASSLGAHQPQHF.

The V and J genes are TRBV6-2 or TRBV6-3 and TRBJ2-1, with a weak D call TRBD1 (6 bases). The CDR3 length is 12 residues. V was clipped by 6 bases and J by 8 bases, with 11 bases between them. The germline gives CDR1 MNHEY, CDR2 SVGEGT. The CDR3 spells CASSSGAYEQFF. The CDR3 coding sequence is TGTGCCAGCAGCTCAGGGGCGTATGAGCAGTTCTTC.

The chain combines TRBV9 with TRBJ2-1; 11 bases map to TRBD2. CDR3 size: 15 residues. The J segment lost 4 bases and the V segment lost 5 bases, leaving 5 bases of the junction unmatched. The germline V gene has CDR1 SGDLS and CDR2 YYNGEE. The DNA of the CDR3 is TGTGCCAGCAGTGCCGGGACTAGCGGTTACAATGAGCAGTTCTTC. This translates into CASSAGTSGYNEQFF.

CDR3 nucleotide sequence: TGTGCCAGCAGTTACCGGGAAGGGACAGGCCTTTCGGGCTACACCTTC. Translated, it gives CASSYREGTGLSGYTF. The chain has TRBV6-5 and TRBJ1-2; 8 nucleotides agree with TRBD1. The germline V gene has CDR1 MNHEY and CDR2 SVGAGI. The V and J ends lost 2 bases and 8 bases, in that order; junction bases with no gene match: 13. CDR3 length: 16 amino acids.

V gene TRBV19 combines with J gene TRBJ2-1; 8 bases align to TRBD1. The CDR3 loop spans 15 amino acids. CDR1 LNHDA and CDR2 SQIVND come from the germline V gene (reference sequence). V lost 3 bases to trimming and J lost 6 bases; unmatched junction nucleotides: 7. CDR3 residues: CASSIWTGQRNEQFF. CDR3 bases: TGTGCCAGTAGTATTTGGACAGGGCAGCGCAATGAGCAGTTCTTC.

The sample holds a few counts of this clone. This chain links TRBV7-2 with TRBJ1-1; a weak D match, TRBD1 (5 bases). This CDR3 has 14 residues. The V end lost 8 bases, the J end lost 4 bases, and 17 bases lay between the germline ends. Germline assignment: CDR1 SGHTA and CDR2 FQGNSA. The CDR3 DNA sequence: TGTGCCAGCGGGCCTTTGATGAGGGGCACTGAAGCTTTCTTT. Protein sequence: CASGPLMRGTEAFF.

The table lists this clone with a count of one. The V and J genes are TRBV6-1 and TRBJ1-2; maybe TRBD1 (5 bases). The CDR3 is 13 amino acids. The germline CDR1 and CDR2 sequences are MNHNS and SASEGT. Between the trimmed V and J ends, which lost 3 bases and 4 bases, there was a span of 9 bases. The CDR3, as DNA: TGTGCCAGCAGTGATGGCAGGGCCTATGGCTACACCTTC. Translation: CASSDGRAYGYTF.

Only one count was recorded for this clone. The V call is TRBV18, the J call TRBJ1-2, with 9 bases identical to TRBD1. Germline V lookup: CDR1 KGHSH, CDR2 LQKENI. The J segment lost 5 bases and the V segment lost 8 bases, leaving 9 bases of the junction unmatched. CDR3 length: 14 residues. CDR3 loop: CASTGTGRRYGYTF. CDR3 bases: TGTGCCAGCACTGGGACAGGGAGAAGGTATGGCTACACCTTC.